One sample yielded the 11 T cell receptor beta chains listed below, sequenced in a study of beta chain features in type 1 diabetes. Of the isolated RNA, all was reverse transcribed, and so the sequenced material was expressed TCRB transcripts. The method was immunoSEQ multiplex PCR; TCRdb's version includes in-frame clones alone and lacks a portion of them. The sample shows around 500,000 clones, approximately 10% of them seen only once. Sequencing input: naive CD4+ T cells from blood. The receptor set was obtained from a woman aged 18-29 years in good health.

This clone was counted a few times. V is TRBV10-3 and J is TRBJ2-3; possibly TRBD2 for D (5 bases). Trimming took off 8 bases at V and 5 bases at J, with 11 bases between the two ends. CDR3 length: 12 amino acids. CDR1 is ENHRY, CDR2 SYGVKD, per germline. The chain's CDR3 is CAISGRVDTQYF. The CDR3 coding sequence is TGTGCCATCTCGGGAAGGGTAGATACGCAGTATTTT.

V is TRBV21-1 and J is TRBJ2-5; TRBD2 is taken as the D call from the table, unchecked against the DNA. TRBV21-1 is described as a pseudogene. The CDR3 consists of 18 residues. The CDR3 DNA is TGTGCCAGCAGCAAAGCCTGGGGGGACTCCCCAGCAGAAGAGACCCAGTACTTC. It is translated as CASSKAWGDSPAEETQYF.

This clone has just one count. J is TRBJ2-2 and V is TRBV6-5; TRBD1 agrees at 11 bases. The V segment lost 4 bases and the J segment 6 bases; nucleotides outside the gene matches: 7. The CDR3 has 16 residues. Germline assignment: CDR1 MNHEY and CDR2 SVGAGI. CDR3 sequence (DNA): TGTGCCAGCAGTTTAACTCCGGGACAGGGGGCCGGGGAGCTGTTTTTT. It translates to CASSLTPGQGAGELFF.

This clone was recorded a few times. The chain combines TRBV5-6 with TRBJ1-6, with D possibly TRBD1 on 5 matching bases. From germline, CDR1 is SGHDT and CDR2 YYEEEE. Trimming took 3 bases from V and 6 from J, leaving 10 bases between them. There are 14 residues in the CDR3. CDR3 region: CASSYDRFNSPLHF. CDR3 nucleotide sequence: TGTGCCAGCAGCTACGACAGATTTAATTCACCCCTCCACTTT.

This clone was detected a few times. The rearrangement joins TRBV9 to TRBJ2-2, with D hard to call. Germline V gene lookup returns CDR1 SGDLS and CDR2 YYNGEE. V was cut by 4 bases and J by 6 bases, with 22 bases left in between. This CDR3 spans 17 amino acids. The CDR3 spells CASSPRAYTSGAGELFF. Here the CDR3 DNA reads TGTGCCAGCAGCCCCCGGGCTTACACAAGTGGGGCCGGGGAGCTGTTTTTT.

In its sample, this clone was seen a few times. V and J are TRBV4-2 and TRBJ2-1; 8 bases are shared with TRBD2. V dropped 5 bases and J dropped 6; count of bases not matched to a gene: 12. The CDR3 is 16 amino acids. Germline V CDR1 and CDR2: LGHNA, YNFKEQ. CDR3 amino acids: CASSLWGGGHGNEQFF. The DNA for the CDR3 is TGTGCCAGCAGCTTGTGGGGCGGGGGGCACGGCAATGAGCAGTTCTTC.

The J gene is TRBJ1-1, the V gene TRBV4-2; weak D call: TRBD1 (6 bases). Deletions cut 11 bases from V and 3 bases from J, with 19 bases between. Germline V gives CDR1 LGHNA, CDR2 YNFKEQ. The CDR3 totals 14 residues. The CDR3 reads CAAQQGPRDTEAFF. DNA of the CDR3: TGTGCCGCACAACAGGGTCCCCGGGACACTGAAGCTTTCTTT.

This clone was seen a handful of times. CDR3 DNA sequence: TGCGCCAGCAGTAGAGCAGATACGCAGTATTTT. This translates into CASSRADTQYF. The rearrangement links TRBV5-1 to TRBJ2-3; D not resolved. The germline V and J ends were trimmed by 5 bases and 4 bases, with 5 bases remaining between them. There are 11 residues in the CDR3. CDR1 and CDR2 from the germline V gene are SGHRS and YFSETQ.

This clone was counted a few times. The rearrangement uses TRBV28 and TRBJ1-5; D ambiguous. CDR1 MDHEN and CDR2 SYDVKM come from the germline V gene. The CDR3 spans 12 residues. The V end lost 9 bases, the J end lost 2 bases, and 8 bases lay between the germline ends. The CDR3 protein is CASCPGNQPQHF. The CDR3, as DNA: TGTGCCAGTTGCCCCGGCAATCAGCCCCAGCATTTT.

The V and J genes are TRBV23-1 and TRBJ1-1; D not certain. TRBV23-1 has ORF status, its function being uncertain. Trimming shortened V by 10 bases and J by 0 bases, and 9 bases separated the two germline ends. The CDR3 totals 12 residues. The CDR3 sequence: CANTLVNTEAFF. DNA of the CDR3: TGCGCCAACACACTGGTGAACACTGAAGCTTTCTTT.

This clone was seen at least ten times. The gene calls are TRBV10-3 and TRBJ2-5; unclear D gene. Trimming left V 0 bases short and J 0 bases short, with 2 bases between. The CDR3 is made up of 13 amino acids. Germline CDR1 and CDR2: ENHRY and SYGVKD. The DNA of the CDR3 is TGTGCCATCAGTGAGTCGGACCAAGAGACCCAGTACTTC. It translates to CAISESDQETQYF.